The entry below gives a single TCR beta chain sequence along with its context. Per the authors' pipeline: The assay estimated nucleated cells by amplifying reference gene primers. Using immunoSEQ multiplex PCR, the repertoire was profiled, and TCRdb retains in-frame clones only, with some absent. Clone size and V and J calls were adopted from that table, with D and trimming inferred from the DNA. The data hold 200,000 or so clones, with roughly 86% observed a single time. This sample is part of a study of blood T cell repertoires in COVID-19. The sample taken for sequencing was peripheral blood. The TCR comes from a woman between 70 and 85 years old with active or convalescent COVID-19.

Here the CDR3 reads CASSLGRLEGDTQYF. Written as DNA, the CDR3 is TGTGCCAGCAGTTTGGGGAGACTAGAAGGGGATACGCAGTATTTT. The chain carries TRBV28 and TRBJ2-3, with D perhaps matching TRBD2 (6 bases). This CDR3 is 15 amino acids long. Looked up from germline, CDR1 is MDHEN and CDR2 is SYDVKM. The V end lost 3 bases, the J end lost 6 bases, and 16 bases lay between the germline ends.